This T cell receptor beta chain is from a study of resident and recirculating memory T cells in vitiligo. Study summary: Samples were epidermis from two lesional and two nonlesional sites, plus PBMCs.

The data were produced by immunoSEQ multiplex PCR, yet TCRdb's version contains in-frame clones alone and is incomplete. The sample yields tens of thousands of clones, around 92% seen once. Trimming pared 6 bases from V and 8 bases from J, leaving 19 bases between. The CDR3 extends over 14 amino acids. Germline CDR1 and CDR2: SNHLY and FYNNEI. Patients' lesions had not changed for the previous 6 months. The study, taken as a whole, reports: No single dominant TCR clone appeared; lesion clonality varied.

This clone has at least ten counts. Its target is not known. This receptor was obtained from a male donor with vitiligo. Sequencing was carried out using blood. The rearrangement uses TRBV2 and TRBJ1-1, with D tentatively TRBD1 (6 bases). The CDR3 DNA reads as TGTGCCAGCAGGGACACAGGGCCGGTCAGGGAAGCTTTCTTT. Translating gives CASRDTGPVREAFF. Drawing the rest from reference TRBV2 and TRBJ1-1, the complete variable domain is EPEVTQTPSHQVTQMGQEVILRCVPISNHLYFYWYRQILGQKVEFLVSFYNNEISEKSEIFDDQFSVERPDGSNFTLKIRSTKLEDSAMYFCASRDTGPVREAFFGQGTRLTVV.